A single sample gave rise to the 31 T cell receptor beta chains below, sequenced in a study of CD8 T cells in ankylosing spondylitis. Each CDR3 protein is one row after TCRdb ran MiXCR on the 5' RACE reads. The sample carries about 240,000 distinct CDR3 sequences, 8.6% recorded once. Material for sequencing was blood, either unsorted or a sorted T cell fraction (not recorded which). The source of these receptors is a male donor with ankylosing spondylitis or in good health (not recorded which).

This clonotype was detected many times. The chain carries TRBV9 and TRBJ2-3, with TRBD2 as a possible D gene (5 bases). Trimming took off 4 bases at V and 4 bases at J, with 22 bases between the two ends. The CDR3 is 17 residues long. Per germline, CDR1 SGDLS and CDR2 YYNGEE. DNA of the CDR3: TGTGCCAGCAGCCTCCGGCCCGGAGGATTCGGTGCAGATACGCAGTATTTT. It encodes CASSLRPGGFGADTQYF. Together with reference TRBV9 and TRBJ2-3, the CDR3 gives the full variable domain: DSGVTQTPKHLITATGQRVTLRCSPRSGDLSVYWYQQSLDQGLQFLIQYYNGEERAKGNILERFSAQQFPDLHSELNLSSLELGDSALYFCASSLRPGGFGADTQYFGPGTRLTVL.

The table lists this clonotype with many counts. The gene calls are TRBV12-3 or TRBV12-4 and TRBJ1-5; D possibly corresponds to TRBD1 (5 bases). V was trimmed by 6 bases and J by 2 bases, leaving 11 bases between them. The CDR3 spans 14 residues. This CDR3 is CASSLGRGNQPQHF. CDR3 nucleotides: TGTGCCAGCAGCCTGGGACGGGGCAATCAGCCCCAGCATTTT.

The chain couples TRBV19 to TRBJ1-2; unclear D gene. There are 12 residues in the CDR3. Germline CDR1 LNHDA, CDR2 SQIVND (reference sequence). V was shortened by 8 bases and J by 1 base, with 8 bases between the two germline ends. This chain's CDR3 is CASGRNNYGYTF. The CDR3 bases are TGTGCCAGTGGACGGAATAACTATGGCTACACCTTC.

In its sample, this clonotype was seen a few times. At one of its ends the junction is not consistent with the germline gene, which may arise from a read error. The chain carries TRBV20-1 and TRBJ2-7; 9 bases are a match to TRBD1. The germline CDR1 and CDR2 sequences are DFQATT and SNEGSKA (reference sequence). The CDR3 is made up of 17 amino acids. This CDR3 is CCARDRPGTGSLYEQYF. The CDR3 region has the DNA TGCTGTGCTAGAGATCGCCCGGGGACAGGGTCCCTCTACGAGCAGTACTTC.

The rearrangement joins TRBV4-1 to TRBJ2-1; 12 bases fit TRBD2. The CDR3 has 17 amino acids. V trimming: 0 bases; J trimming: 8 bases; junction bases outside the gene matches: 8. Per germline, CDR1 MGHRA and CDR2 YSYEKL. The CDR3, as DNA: TGCGCCAGCAGCCAAGAAAGCCGCCTAGCGGGGGGGTATGAGCAGTTCTTC. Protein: CASSQESRLAGGYEQFF.

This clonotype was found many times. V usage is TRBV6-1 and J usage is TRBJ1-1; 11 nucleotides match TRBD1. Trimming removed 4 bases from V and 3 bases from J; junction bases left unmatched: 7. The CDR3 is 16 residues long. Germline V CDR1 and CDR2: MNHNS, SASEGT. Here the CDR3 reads CASSAPDRGRDTEAFF. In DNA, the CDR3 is TGTGCCAGCAGTGCCCCGGACAGGGGGCGGGACACTGAAGCTTTCTTT.

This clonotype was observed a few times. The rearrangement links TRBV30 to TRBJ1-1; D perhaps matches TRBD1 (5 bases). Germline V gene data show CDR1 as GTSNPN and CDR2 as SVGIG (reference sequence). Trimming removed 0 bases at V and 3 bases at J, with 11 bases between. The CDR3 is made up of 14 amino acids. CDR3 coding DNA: TGTGCCTGGAGTGTAAGGGGAGTTCACACTGAAGCTTTCTTT. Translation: CAWSVRGVHTEAFF.

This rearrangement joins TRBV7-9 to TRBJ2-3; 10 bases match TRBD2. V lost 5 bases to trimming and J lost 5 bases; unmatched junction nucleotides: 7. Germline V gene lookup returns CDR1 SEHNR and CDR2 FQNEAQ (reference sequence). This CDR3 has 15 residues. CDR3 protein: CASSLGGTSVDTQYF. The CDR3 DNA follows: TGTGCCAGCAGCCTTGGCGGGACTAGCGTAGATACGCAGTATTTT.

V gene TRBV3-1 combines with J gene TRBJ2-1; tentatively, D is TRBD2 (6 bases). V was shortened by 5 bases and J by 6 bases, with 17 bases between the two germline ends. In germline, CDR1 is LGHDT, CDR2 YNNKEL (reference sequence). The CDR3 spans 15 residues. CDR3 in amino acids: CASSETHSGGNEQFF. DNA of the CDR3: TGTGCCAGCAGCGAGACGCACTCCGGGGGCAATGAGCAGTTCTTC.

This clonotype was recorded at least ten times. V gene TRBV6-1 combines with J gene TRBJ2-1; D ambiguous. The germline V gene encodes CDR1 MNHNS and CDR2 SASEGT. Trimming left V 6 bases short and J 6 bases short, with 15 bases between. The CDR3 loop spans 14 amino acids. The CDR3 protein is CASRGIGRSNEQFF. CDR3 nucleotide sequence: TGTGCCAGCAGGGGAATAGGACGCAGCAATGAGCAGTTCTTC.

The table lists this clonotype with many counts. The CDR3 loop reads CASSYPISGRGSYNEQFF. The CDR3 DNA follows: TGTGCCAGCAGTTACCCGATTAGCGGGAGGGGCTCCTACAATGAGCAGTTCTTC. The chain links TRBV6-2 or TRBV6-3 to TRBJ2-1, with 11 bases matching TRBD2. The junction had 6 bases not matched to a gene; V was cut back by 2 bases and J by 0 bases. This CDR3 has 18 residues. Per the germline V gene, CDR1 is MNHEY and CDR2 is SVGEGT.

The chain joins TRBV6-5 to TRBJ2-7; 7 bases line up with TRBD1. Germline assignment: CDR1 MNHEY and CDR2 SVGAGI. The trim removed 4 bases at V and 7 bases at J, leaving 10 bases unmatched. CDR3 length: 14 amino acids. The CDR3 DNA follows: TGTGCCAGCAGTTTACACCGGGACAGCCAAGAGCAGTACTTC. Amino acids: CASSLHRDSQEQYF.

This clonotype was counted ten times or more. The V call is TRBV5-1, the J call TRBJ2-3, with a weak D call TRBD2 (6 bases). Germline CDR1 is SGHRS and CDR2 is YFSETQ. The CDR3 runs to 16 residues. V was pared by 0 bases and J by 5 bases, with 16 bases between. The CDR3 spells CASSLVTGLGRDTQYF. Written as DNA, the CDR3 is TGCGCCAGCAGCTTGGTAACGGGACTGGGCCGAGATACGCAGTATTTT.

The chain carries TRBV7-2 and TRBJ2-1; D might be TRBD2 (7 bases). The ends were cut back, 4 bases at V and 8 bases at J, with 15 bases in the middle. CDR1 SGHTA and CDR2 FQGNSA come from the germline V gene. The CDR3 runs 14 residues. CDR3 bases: TGTGCCAGCAGCTCCTGGGGAGGGGGTGATGAGCAGTTCTTC. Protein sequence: CASSSWGGGDEQFF.

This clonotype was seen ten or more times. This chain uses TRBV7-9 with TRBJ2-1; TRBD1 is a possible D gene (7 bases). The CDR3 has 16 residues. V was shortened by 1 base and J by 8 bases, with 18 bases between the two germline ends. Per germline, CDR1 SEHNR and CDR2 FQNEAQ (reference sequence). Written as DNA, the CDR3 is TGTGCCAGCAGCTTAGTCATCAGGCAGGGGGGCGATGAGCAGTTCTTC. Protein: CASSLVIRQGGDEQFF.

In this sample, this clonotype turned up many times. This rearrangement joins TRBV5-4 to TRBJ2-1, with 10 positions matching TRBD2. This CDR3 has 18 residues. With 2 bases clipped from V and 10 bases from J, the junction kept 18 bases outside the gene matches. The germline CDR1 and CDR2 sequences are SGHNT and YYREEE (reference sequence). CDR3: CASSLVEVFSGGNGEQFF. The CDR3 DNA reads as TGTGCCAGCAGCTTAGTAGAAGTATTTAGCGGGGGGAACGGGGAGCAGTTCTTC.

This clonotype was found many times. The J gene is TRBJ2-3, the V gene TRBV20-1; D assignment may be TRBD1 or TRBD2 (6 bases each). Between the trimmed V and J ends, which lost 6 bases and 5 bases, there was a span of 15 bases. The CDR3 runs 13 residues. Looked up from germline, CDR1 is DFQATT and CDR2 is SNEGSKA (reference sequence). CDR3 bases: TGCAGTGCCCCCGGGGGCGCGATAGATACGCAGTATTTT. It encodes CSAPGGAIDTQYF.

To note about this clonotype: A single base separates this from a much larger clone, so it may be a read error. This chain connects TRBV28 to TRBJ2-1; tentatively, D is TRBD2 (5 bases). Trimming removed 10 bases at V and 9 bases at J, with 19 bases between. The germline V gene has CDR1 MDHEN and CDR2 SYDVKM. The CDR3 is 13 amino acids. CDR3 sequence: CAIQAEWVSEQFF. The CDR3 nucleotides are TGTGCCATTCAAGCGGAGTGGGTCAGTGAGCAGTTCTTC.

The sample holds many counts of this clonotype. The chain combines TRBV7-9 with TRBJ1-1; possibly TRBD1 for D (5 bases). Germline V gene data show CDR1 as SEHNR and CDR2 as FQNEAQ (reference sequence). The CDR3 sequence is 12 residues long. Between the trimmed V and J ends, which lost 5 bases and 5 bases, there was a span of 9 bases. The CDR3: CASSVWGTEAFF. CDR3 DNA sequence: TGTGCCAGCAGCGTTTGGGGGACTGAAGCTTTCTTT.

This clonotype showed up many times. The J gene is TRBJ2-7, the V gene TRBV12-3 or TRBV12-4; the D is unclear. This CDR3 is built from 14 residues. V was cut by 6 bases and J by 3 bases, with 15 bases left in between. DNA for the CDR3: TGTGCCAGCAGAGTCCGGAAAAACGGCTACGAGCAGTACTTC. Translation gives CASRVRKNGYEQYF.

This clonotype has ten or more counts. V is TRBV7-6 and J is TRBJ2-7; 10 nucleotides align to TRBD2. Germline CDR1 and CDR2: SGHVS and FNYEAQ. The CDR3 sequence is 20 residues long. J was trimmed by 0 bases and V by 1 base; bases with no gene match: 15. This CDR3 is CASSLGYGTSVTLPSYEQYF. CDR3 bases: TGTGCCAGCAGCTTAGGTTACGGGACTAGCGTTACACTTCCCTCCTACGAGCAGTACTTC.

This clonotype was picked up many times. The CDR3 DNA sequence: TGTGCCAGCAGCCGTGACAGGGGGACAGATACGCAGTATTTT. Translation: CASSRDRGTDTQYF. The chain carries TRBV6-2 or TRBV6-3 and TRBJ2-3; 9 bases are a match to TRBD1. This CDR3 comprises 14 residues. Germline V gene sequence: CDR1 MNHEY, CDR2 SVGEGT. The junction had 4 bases not matched to a gene; V was cut back by 6 bases and J by 3 bases.

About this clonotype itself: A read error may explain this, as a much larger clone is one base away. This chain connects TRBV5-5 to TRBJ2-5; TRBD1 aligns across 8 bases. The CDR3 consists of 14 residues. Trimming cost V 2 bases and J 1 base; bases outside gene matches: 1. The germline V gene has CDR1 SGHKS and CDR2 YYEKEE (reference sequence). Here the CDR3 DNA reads TGTGCCAGCAGCTTCGACAGGGGCCAAGAGACCCAGTACTTC. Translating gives CASSFDRGQETQYF.

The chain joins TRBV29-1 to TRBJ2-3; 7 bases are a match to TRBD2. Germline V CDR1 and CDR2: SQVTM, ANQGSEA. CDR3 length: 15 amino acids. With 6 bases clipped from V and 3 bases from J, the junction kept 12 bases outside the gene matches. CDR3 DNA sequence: TGCAGCGTCTCGTCTAGCGGTCGAAATACAGATACGCAGTATTTT. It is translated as CSVSSSGRNTDTQYF.

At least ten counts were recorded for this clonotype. The CDR3 loop reads CSAGLDRVGQPQHF. Here the CDR3 DNA reads TGCAGTGCTGGTTTAGACAGGGTAGGGCAGCCCCAGCATTTT. The rearrangement uses TRBV20-1 and TRBJ1-5; 7 nucleotides match TRBD1. Germline V gives CDR1 DFQATT, CDR2 SNEGSKA (reference sequence). The CDR3 covers 14 residues. After removal of 5 bases from V and 7 bases from J, the junction contained 11 bases not matched to a gene.

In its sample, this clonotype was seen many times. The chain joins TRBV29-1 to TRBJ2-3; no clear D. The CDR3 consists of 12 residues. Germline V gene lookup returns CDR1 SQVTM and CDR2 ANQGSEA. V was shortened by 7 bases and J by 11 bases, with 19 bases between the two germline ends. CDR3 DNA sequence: TGCAGCGCTGTCCCCCCCCCGGACGGGCAGTATTTT. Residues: CSAVPPPDGQYF.

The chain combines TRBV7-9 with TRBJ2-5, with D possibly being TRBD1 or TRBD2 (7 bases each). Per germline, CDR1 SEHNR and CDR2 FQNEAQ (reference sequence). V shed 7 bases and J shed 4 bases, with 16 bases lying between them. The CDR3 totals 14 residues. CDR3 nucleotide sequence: TGTGCCAGCACCTCGTTCAGGGGGGGAGAGACCCAGTACTTC. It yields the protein CASTSFRGGETQYF.

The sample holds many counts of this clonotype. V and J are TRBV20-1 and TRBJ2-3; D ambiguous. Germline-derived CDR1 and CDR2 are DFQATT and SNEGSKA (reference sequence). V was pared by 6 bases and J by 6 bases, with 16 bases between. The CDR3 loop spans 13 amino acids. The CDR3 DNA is TGCAGTGCCTGGACGGTAGACGGGGATACGCAGTATTTT. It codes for CSAWTVDGDTQYF.

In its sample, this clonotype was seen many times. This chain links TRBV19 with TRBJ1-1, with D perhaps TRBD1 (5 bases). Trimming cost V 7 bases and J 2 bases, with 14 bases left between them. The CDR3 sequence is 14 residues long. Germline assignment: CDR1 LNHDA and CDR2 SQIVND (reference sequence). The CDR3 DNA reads TGTGCCAGTACCTGGACGGGGGTAAACACTGAAGCTTTCTTT. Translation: CASTWTGVNTEAFF.

The CDR3 loop reads CSAMTGDPLAGEYCEQYF. In nucleotides, the CDR3 is TGCAGCGCGATGACAGGGGATCCTCTAGCGGGGGAATACTGCGAGCAGTACTTC. This chain connects TRBV29-1 to TRBJ2-7; 10 bases fit TRBD2. Germline V gene sequence: CDR1 SQVTM, CDR2 ANQGSEA. The CDR3 loop spans 18 amino acids. V was clipped by 7 bases and J by 6 bases; unmatched bases: 24.

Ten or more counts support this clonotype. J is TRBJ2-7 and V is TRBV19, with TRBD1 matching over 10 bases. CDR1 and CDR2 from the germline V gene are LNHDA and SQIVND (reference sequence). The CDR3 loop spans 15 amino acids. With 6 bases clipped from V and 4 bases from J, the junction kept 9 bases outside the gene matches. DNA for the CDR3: TGTGCCAGTAGGAATCCGGGACAGGGGTTATACGAGCAGTACTTC. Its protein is CASRNPGQGLYEQYF.